This T cell receptor beta chain was retrieved from a study of T cells in Graves' hyperthyroidism and ophthalmopathy. Amplified TCR beta CDR3 regions derived from RNA transcripts. A set of HTBI primers served as the primers for a first-round RT-PCR of the TCR CDR3. TCRdb reanalysed the multiplex PCR reads using MiXCR and keeps one entry per CDR3 protein. The sample records fewer than 500,000 distinct CDR3 sequences, roughly 14% being singletons. Findings of the study overall: Ophthalmopathy got predicted by the model a median about six months before its onset.

Exclusion of a patient resulted from uncontrolled infection, other autoimmune disease, pregnancy or lactation. The V end was cut by 5 bases, the J end by 0 bases, with 11 bases between. The CDR3 consists of 15 residues. CDR1 MNHGY and CDR2 SVAAGI come from the germline V gene. The table lists this clonotype with a few counts. What it binds is unknown. This chain connects TRBV6-9 to TRBJ2-1; D remains unclear. The origin of this receptor is a man aged 18 to 35 with Graves' ophthalmopathy. Sequencing used blood. The CDR3 protein is CASSVTRYSYNEQFF. The CDR3 bases are TGTGCCAGCAGTGTTACCCGGTACTCCTACAATGAGCAGTTCTTC.